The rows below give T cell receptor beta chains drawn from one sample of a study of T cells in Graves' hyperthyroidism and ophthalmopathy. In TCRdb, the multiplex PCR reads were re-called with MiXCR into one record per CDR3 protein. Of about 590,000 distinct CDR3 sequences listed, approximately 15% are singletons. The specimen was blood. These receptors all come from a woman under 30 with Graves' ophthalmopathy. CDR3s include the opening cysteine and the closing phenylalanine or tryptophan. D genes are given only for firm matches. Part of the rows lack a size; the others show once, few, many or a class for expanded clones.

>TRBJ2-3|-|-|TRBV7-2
TGTGCCAGCGGAATCAGCGGAATCACAGATACGCAGTATTTT
CASGISGITDTQYF
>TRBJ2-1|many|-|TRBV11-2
TGTGCCAGCAGCTTAGTGTCCCGGCCAGGGACCTACAATGAGCAGTTCTTC
CASSLVSRPGTYNEQFF
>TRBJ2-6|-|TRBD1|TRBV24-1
TGTGCCACCAGTGATTTTATAAGGGGACAGAAGACCTCTGGGGCCAACGTCCCGACTTTC
CATSDFIRGQKTSGANVPTF
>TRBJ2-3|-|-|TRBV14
TGTGCCAGCAGCCAATTGGGAGTTGGCACAGATACGCAGTATTTT
CASSQLGVGTDTQYF
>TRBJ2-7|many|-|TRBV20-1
TGCAGTGCTAGAGGGGCTACCTACGAGCAGTACTTC
CSARGATYEQYF
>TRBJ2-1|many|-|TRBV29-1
TGCAGCTCCTCGAAGCGTGGCTACAATGAGCAGTTCTTC
CSSSKRGYNEQFF
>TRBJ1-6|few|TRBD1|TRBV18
TGTGCCAGCTCACCTACCCCGACAGGGGGTGATTCACCCCTCCACTTT
CASSPTPTGGDSPLHF
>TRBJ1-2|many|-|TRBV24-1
TGTGCCACGGCAGCCAACTATGGCTACACCTTC
CATAANYGYTF
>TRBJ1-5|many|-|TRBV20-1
TGCAGTGCTACGACAGACCAGCCCCAGCATTTT
CSATTDQPQHF
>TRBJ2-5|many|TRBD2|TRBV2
TGTGCCAGCAGTAGCCTTAGCGGGAGGGAGACCCAGTACTTC
CASSSLSGRETQYF
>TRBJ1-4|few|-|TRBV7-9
TGTGCCAGCAGCGCCCGGGACAACCCTAATGAAAAACTGTTTTTT
CASSARDNPNEKLFF
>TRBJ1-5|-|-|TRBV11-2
TGTGCCAGCAGACCTCACAGGATTGGCAATCAGCCCCAGCATTTT
CASRPHRIGNQPQHF
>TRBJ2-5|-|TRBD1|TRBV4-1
TGCGCCAGCAGCCTAGAGGGGACAGACCTTGTGGGAGAGACCCAGTACTTC
CASSLEGTDLVGETQYF
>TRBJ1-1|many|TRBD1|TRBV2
TGTGCCAGCAGTGAAACAGGGGGCTGGACTGAAGCTTTCTTT
CASSETGGWTEAFF
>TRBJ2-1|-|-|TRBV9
TGTGCCAGCAGAGAGTGGAGGGGGGCGTACAATGAGCAGTTCTTC
CASREWRGAYNEQFF
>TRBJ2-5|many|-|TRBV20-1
TGCAGTGCGCCCCCAGGGGCGCGTGAAGAGACCCAGTACTTC
CSAPPGAREETQYF
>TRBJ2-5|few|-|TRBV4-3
TGCGCCAGCAGCCAAGATCACGGGCGGCAGACCCAGTACTTC
CASSQDHGRQTQYF
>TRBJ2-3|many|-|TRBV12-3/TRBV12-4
TGTGCCAGCAGTTGGGAACAGCCAACAGATACGCAGTATTTT
CASSWEQPTDTQYF
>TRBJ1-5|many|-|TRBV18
TGTGCCAGCTCACCACCGGGGAGGTCCGAGCGGCCCCAGCATTTT
CASSPPGRSERPQHF
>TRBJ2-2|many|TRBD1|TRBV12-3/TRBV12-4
TGTGCCAGCAGCGGGGACAGGAACACCGGGGAGCTGTTTTTT
CASSGDRNTGELFF
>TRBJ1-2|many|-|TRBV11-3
TGTGCCAGCAGCTTAGGTCGGGGTACGGGCTACACCTTC
CASSLGRGTGYTF
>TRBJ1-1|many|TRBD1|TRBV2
TGTGCCAGCAGTGAACAGGGGGTGAACACTGAAGCTTTCTTT
CASSEQGVNTEAFF
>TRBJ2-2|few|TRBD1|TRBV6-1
TGTGCCAGCAGACCCGACAGGGGGCGAATGGGCACCGGGGAGCTGTTTTTT
CASRPDRGRMGTGELFF
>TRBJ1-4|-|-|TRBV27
TGTGCCAGCGGAACTCGGCAGGGCGAAAAACTGTTTTTT
CASGTRQGEKLFF
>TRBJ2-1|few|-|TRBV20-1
TGCAGTGCCCCAGGAGCCTACTCCTACAATGAGCAGTTCTTC
CSAPGAYSYNEQFF
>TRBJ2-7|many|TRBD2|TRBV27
TGTGCCAGCAGTTTAGGCTGGCGGGAGGGAAGGTACGAGCAGTACTTC
CASSLGWREGRYEQYF